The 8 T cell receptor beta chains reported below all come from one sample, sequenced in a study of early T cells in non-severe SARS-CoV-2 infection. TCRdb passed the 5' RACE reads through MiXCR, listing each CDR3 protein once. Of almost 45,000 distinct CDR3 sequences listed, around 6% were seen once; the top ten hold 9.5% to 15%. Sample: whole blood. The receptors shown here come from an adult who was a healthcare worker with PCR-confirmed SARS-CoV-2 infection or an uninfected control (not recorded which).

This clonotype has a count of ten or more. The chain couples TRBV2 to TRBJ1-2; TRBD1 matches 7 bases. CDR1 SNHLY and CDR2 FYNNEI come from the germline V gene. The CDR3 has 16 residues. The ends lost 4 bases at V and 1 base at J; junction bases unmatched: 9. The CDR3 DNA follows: TGTGCCAGCAGTGTTCTGACAGGGCGGCTTAACTATGGCTACACCTTC. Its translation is CASSVLTGRLNYGYTF.

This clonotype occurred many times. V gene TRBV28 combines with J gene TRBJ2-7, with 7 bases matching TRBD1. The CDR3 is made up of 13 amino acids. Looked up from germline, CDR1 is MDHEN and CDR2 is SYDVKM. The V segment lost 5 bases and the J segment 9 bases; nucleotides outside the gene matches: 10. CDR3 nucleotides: TGTGCCAGCAGTATACCACAGGGGACCGTGCAGTACTTC. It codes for CASSIPQGTVQYF.

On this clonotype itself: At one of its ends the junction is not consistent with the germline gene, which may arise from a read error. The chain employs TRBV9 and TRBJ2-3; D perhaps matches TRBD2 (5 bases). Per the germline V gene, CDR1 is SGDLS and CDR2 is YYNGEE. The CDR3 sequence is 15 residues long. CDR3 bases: TGTGCCAGCAGCGTAGGCTGGGCGGGCACAGATTCGCAGTATTTT. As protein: CASSVGWAGTDSQYF.

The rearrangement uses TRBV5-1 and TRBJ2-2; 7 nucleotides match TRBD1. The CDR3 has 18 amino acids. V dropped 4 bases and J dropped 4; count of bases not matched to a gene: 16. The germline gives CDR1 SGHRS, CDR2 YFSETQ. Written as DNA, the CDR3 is TGCGCCAGCAGCGACCCGGAAACGACAGGGAGACGCACCGGGGAGCTGTTTTTT. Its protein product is CASSDPETTGRRTGELFF.

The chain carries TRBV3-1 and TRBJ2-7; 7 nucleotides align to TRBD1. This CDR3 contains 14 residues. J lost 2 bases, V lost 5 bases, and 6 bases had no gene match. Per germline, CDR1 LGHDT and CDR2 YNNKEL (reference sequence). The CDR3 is CASSEGTVTYEQYF. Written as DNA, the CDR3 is TGTGCCAGCAGCGAGGGGACAGTCACCTACGAGCAGTACTTC.

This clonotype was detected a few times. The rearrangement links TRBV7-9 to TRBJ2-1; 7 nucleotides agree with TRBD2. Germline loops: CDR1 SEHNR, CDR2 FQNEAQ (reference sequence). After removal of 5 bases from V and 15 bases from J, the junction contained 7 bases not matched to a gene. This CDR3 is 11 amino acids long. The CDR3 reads CASSITSVVFF. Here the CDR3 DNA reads TGTGCCAGCAGCATTACTAGCGTGGTGTTCTTC.

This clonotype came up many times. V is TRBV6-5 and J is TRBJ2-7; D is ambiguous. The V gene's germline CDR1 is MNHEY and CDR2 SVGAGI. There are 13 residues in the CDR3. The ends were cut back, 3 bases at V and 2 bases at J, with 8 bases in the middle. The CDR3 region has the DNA TGTGCCAGCAGTTATAGCACCCCCTACGAGCAGTACTTC. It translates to CASSYSTPYEQYF.

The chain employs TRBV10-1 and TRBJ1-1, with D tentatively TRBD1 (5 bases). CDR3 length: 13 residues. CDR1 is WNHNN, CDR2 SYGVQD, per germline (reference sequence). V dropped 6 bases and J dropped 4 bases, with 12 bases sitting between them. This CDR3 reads CASSGGLGTEAFF. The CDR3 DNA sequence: TGCGCCAGCAGCGGGGGATTGGGCACTGAAGCTTTCTTT.